The sequence of this T cell receptor beta chain was determined in a study of T cells in Graves' hyperthyroidism and ophthalmopathy. Uncontrolled infection, other autoimmune disease, pregnancy or lactation excluded patients. Amplification targeted TCR beta CDR3 regions from RNA transcripts. TCR CDR3 regions were first amplified by RT-PCR with HTBI primers. MiXCR was run by TCRdb on the multiplex PCR reads, yielding one entry per CDR3 protein. The sample comprises 300,000 to 400,000 distinct CDR3 sequences, about 18% of which are singletons, and 35% to 45% rests with the top ten. V lost 7 bases to trimming and J lost 0 bases; unmatched junction nucleotides: 13. Germline values: CDR1 SNHLY, CDR2 FYNNEI. The CDR3 runs to 17 residues.

Sequenced material: blood. This chain joins TRBV2 and TRBJ2-3; 7 bases are a match to TRBD2. The clonotype comes from a man between 18 and 29 years old with Graves' ophthalmopathy. This chain's CDR3 is CASIAAREGYSTDTQYF. The DNA of the CDR3 is TGTGCCAGCATAGCGGCCAGGGAGGGTTATAGCACAGATACGCAGTATTTT. Complete variable domain (other parts from reference TRBV2 and TRBJ2-3): EPEVTQTPSHQVTQMGQEVILRCVPISNHLYFYWYRQILGQKVEFLVSFYNNEISEKSEIFDDQFSVERPDGSNFTLKIRSTKLEDSAMYFCASIAAREGYSTDTQYFGPGTRLTVL.